Listed below are T cell receptor beta chains from one sample, sequenced in a study of blood T cell repertoires in COVID-19. Here immunoSEQ multiplex PCR was the method, and the copy in TCRdb shows in-frame clones only, minus some. The sample includes 250,000 to 300,000 clones, nearly 90% seen only once; the top ten take around 1.9%. The sequencing sample was made of PBMCs or T cells enriched from blood (not recorded which). These receptors came from a woman between 55 and 75 years old who had recovered from COVID-19. CDR3s include the opening cysteine and the closing phenylalanine or tryptophan. D genes are given only for firm matches. The size entry is marked missing in some rows and otherwise reads once, few, many or a size class.

CDR3 DNA: TGTGCCAGCAGTTTCTTCCTGACTAGCGGGAGCCTCTCCTACAATGAGCAGTTCTTC
CDR3 protein: CASSFFLTSGSLSYNEQFF
clone size: -
D gene: TRBD2
J gene: TRBJ2-1
V gene: TRBV27

CDR3 DNA: TGTGCCAGCAGTTTATCGGCAGGGCATGGAGGCTACACCTTC
CDR3 protein: CASSLSAGHGGYTF
clone size: -
D gene: -
J gene: TRBJ1-2
V gene: TRBV28

CDR3 DNA: TGCGCCAGCAGCCAAGGTGGGACTAGCGGGAGGAGGTACAATGAGCAGTTCTTC
CDR3 protein: CASSQGGTSGRRYNEQFF
clone size: -
D gene: TRBD2
J gene: TRBJ2-1
V gene: TRBV5-1

CDR3 DNA: TGTGCCAGCAGCTTTTGGGACATAAATAATTCACCCCTCCACTTT
CDR3 protein: CASSFWDINNSPLHF
clone size: -
D gene: -
J gene: TRBJ1-6
V gene: TRBV7-9

CDR3 DNA: TGTGCCAGCATCGCGGGTCCGCTCTACGAGCAGTACTTC
CDR3 protein: CASIAGPLYEQYF
clone size: -
D gene: -
J gene: TRBJ2-7
V gene: TRBV6-5

CDR3 DNA: TGTGCCAGCACCGACAGACCCTCCTACAATGAGCAGTTCTTC
CDR3 protein: CASTDRPSYNEQFF
clone size: -
D gene: -
J gene: TRBJ2-1
V gene: TRBV27

CDR3 DNA: TGTGCCAGCAGCCAAGAAATGGGACTAGCGGACAATGAGCAGTTCTTC
CDR3 protein: CASSQEMGLADNEQFF
clone size: -
D gene: TRBD2
J gene: TRBJ2-1
V gene: TRBV4-2

CDR3 DNA: TGTGCCAGCACCATTCAGGGCATGGGGTTTCGGGAGCAGTTCTTC
CDR3 protein: CASTIQGMGFREQFF
clone size: -
D gene: -
J gene: TRBJ2-1
V gene: TRBV11-2

CDR3 DNA: TGTGCCAGCTCACCTCGGGGATGGGCCACGGACACTGAAGCTTTCTTT
CDR3 protein: CASSPRGWATDTEAFF
clone size: -
D gene: -
J gene: TRBJ1-1
V gene: TRBV18

CDR3 DNA: TGTGCCAGCAGTTTAGGACAGGGAGGAAATTCACCCCTCCACTTT
CDR3 protein: CASSLGQGGNSPLHF
clone size: -
D gene: TRBD1
J gene: TRBJ1-6
V gene: TRBV28

CDR3 DNA: TGTGCCAGCAGCTTCGTGGAGATTAACTATGGCTACACCTTC
CDR3 protein: CASSFVEINYGYTF
clone size: -
D gene: -
J gene: TRBJ1-2
V gene: TRBV5-4

CDR3 DNA: TGCGCCAGCAGCCTTTCCGGGCCGGGAGAGCAGTACTTC
CDR3 protein: CASSLSGPGEQYF
clone size: -
D gene: -
J gene: TRBJ2-7
V gene: TRBV5-1

CDR3 DNA: TGCGCCATCTCCAGGCAGGGACTCACAGATACGCAGTATTTT
CDR3 protein: CAISRQGLTDTQYF
clone size: few
D gene: -
J gene: TRBJ2-3
V gene: TRBV10-2

CDR3 DNA: TGTGCCAGCAGCCAAGGTGACAGAGGAACTGAAGCTTTCTTT
CDR3 protein: CASSQGDRGTEAFF
clone size: -
D gene: -
J gene: TRBJ1-1
V gene: TRBV3-1/TRBV3-2

CDR3 DNA: TGTGCCAGCAGCCAAGATCGCAGGGATAATCAGCCCCAGCATTTT
CDR3 protein: CASSQDRRDNQPQHF
clone size: -
D gene: -
J gene: TRBJ1-5
V gene: TRBV3-1/TRBV3-2

CDR3 DNA: TGTGCCAGCAGCTTAGTCCGGTCGAGCGGGAGTAGCACAGATACGCAGTATTTT
CDR3 protein: CASSLVRSSGSSTDTQYF
clone size: -
D gene: TRBD2
J gene: TRBJ2-3
V gene: TRBV11-2

CDR3 DNA: TGCAGTGCTAGTGGCGGGAGCCCGGAGACCCAGTACTTC
CDR3 protein: CSASGGSPETQYF
clone size: -
D gene: TRBD2
J gene: TRBJ2-5
V gene: TRBV20-1

CDR3 DNA: TGTGCCAGCAGCGGGCGGAACACAGGGGCGACCACAGATACGCAGTATTTT
CDR3 protein: CASSGRNTGATTDTQYF
clone size: -
D gene: TRBD1
J gene: TRBJ2-3
V gene: TRBV5-4

CDR3 DNA: TGTGCCAGCAGCGTAGGTTTATCTGAGGGCCAAGAGACCCAGTACTTC
CDR3 protein: CASSVGLSEGQETQYF
clone size: -
D gene: -
J gene: TRBJ2-5
V gene: TRBV9

CDR3 DNA: TGCGCCAGCAGCTTGGCCGGGGTTGAAGGAAACACCATATATTTT
CDR3 protein: CASSLAGVEGNTIYF
clone size: -
D gene: -
J gene: TRBJ1-3
V gene: TRBV5-1

CDR3 DNA: TGTGCCAGCAGCCCTCCCCCCGCCGCCGGGACCCAGTACTTC
CDR3 protein: CASSPPPAAGTQYF
clone size: -
D gene: -
J gene: TRBJ2-5
V gene: TRBV21-1

CDR3 DNA: TGCAGCGTTTCTTACGCTAGCGGGGTCTACGAGCAGTACTTC
CDR3 protein: CSVSYASGVYEQYF
clone size: -
D gene: TRBD2
J gene: TRBJ2-7
V gene: TRBV29-1

CDR3 DNA: TGTGCCAGCCGATTAGGACAGAACACTGAAGCTTTCTTT
CDR3 protein: CASRLGQNTEAFF
clone size: -
D gene: -
J gene: TRBJ1-1
V gene: TRBV2

CDR3 DNA: TGTGCCAGCAGCCCTAGGACAGGGGTGGAGACCCAGTACTTC
CDR3 protein: CASSPRTGVETQYF
clone size: -
D gene: TRBD1
J gene: TRBJ2-5
V gene: TRBV7-9

CDR3 DNA: TGTGCCAGCATCACAGGGGGCACTGAAGCTTTCTTT
CDR3 protein: CASITGGTEAFF
clone size: -
D gene: TRBD1
J gene: TRBJ1-1
V gene: TRBV19

CDR3 DNA: TGCGCCAGCAGCGCGAGACCCGGGACAGAAGACACTGAAGCTTTCTTT
CDR3 protein: CASSARPGTEDTEAFF
clone size: -
D gene: TRBD1
J gene: TRBJ1-1
V gene: TRBV5-1

CDR3 DNA: TGTGCCAGCTCACCAGACCAGGGCTTAAAACTGTTTTTT
CDR3 protein: CASSPDQGLKLFF
clone size: -
D gene: -
J gene: TRBJ1-4
V gene: TRBV18

CDR3 DNA: TGTGCCAGCAGCCGACGGATGAGCCAGGGGGCTAACTATGGCTACACCTTC
CDR3 protein: CASSRRMSQGANYGYTF
clone size: -
D gene: TRBD1
J gene: TRBJ1-2
V gene: TRBV3-1/TRBV3-2

CDR3 DNA: TGTGCCAGCGGCGGCAGGGCTGTGAATGGCTACACCTTC
CDR3 protein: CASGGRAVNGYTF
clone size: -
D gene: -
J gene: TRBJ1-2
V gene: TRBV3-1/TRBV3-2

CDR3 DNA: TGTGCCAGTAGTATGACAGGGGTGGTCTATAATTCACCCCTCCACTTT
CDR3 protein: CASSMTGVVYNSPLHF
clone size: -
D gene: TRBD1
J gene: TRBJ1-6
V gene: TRBV19

CDR3 DNA: TGTGCCAGCATCCAACAGGGCGAAGACTTAGGTGAGCAGTTCTTC
CDR3 protein: CASIQQGEDLGEQFF
clone size: -
D gene: -
J gene: TRBJ2-1
V gene: TRBV5-4

CDR3 DNA: TGCAGTGCTAGTCAAGCGACCATATACGAGCAGTACTTC
CDR3 protein: CSASQATIYEQYF
clone size: -
D gene: -
J gene: TRBJ2-7
V gene: TRBV20-1

CDR3 DNA: TGTGCCAGCAGGCAGGGAGGGCAAGAGACCCAGTACTTC
CDR3 protein: CASRQGGQETQYF
clone size: -
D gene: TRBD2
J gene: TRBJ2-5
V gene: TRBV14

CDR3 DNA: TGCGCCAGCAGCTGGGGGGGACAGGCGACTGAAGCTTTCTTT
CDR3 protein: CASSWGGQATEAFF
clone size: few
D gene: TRBD1
J gene: TRBJ1-1
V gene: TRBV5-1

CDR3 DNA: TGTGCCAGCCTGGCGGGGGCGGTGTACACCGGGGAGCTGTTTTTT
CDR3 protein: CASLAGAVYTGELFF
clone size: -
D gene: -
J gene: TRBJ2-2
V gene: TRBV7-8

CDR3 DNA: TGTGCCAGCAGCCAGGGACAAGTCTCCAACTATGGCTACACCTTC
CDR3 protein: CASSQGQVSNYGYTF
clone size: -
D gene: -
J gene: TRBJ1-2
V gene: TRBV11-1

CDR3 DNA: TGTGCCAGCAGCCCGGACAGGACTAACTATGGCTACACCTTC
CDR3 protein: CASSPDRTNYGYTF
clone size: -
D gene: TRBD1
J gene: TRBJ1-2
V gene: TRBV27

CDR3 DNA: TGTGCCTGGGGGGCCGGACCCTCGGGGAATGAGCAGTTCTTC
CDR3 protein: CAWGAGPSGNEQFF
clone size: -
D gene: -
J gene: TRBJ2-1
V gene: TRBV30

CDR3 DNA: TGTGCCAGCAGCCAAGGGGCTAGCGGGAGGGCCATAAATGAGCAGTTCTTC
CDR3 protein: CASSQGASGRAINEQFF
clone size: -
D gene: TRBD2
J gene: TRBJ2-1
V gene: TRBV4-2

CDR3 DNA: TGTGCCAGTAGTAGGCTAGGGGACAGGGGGCTCAATGAGCAGTTCTTC
CDR3 protein: CASSRLGDRGLNEQFF
clone size: -
D gene: TRBD1
J gene: TRBJ2-1
V gene: TRBV19